A single sample is the source of the 5 T cell receptor beta chains below, sequenced in a study of T cell repertoires in cytomegalovirus infection. The antigens of these receptors remain unknown. TCRdb processed the reads anew with MiXCR; each CDR3 protein has one entry. The table includes approximately 910,000 distinct CDR3 sequences, about 33% detected once. Sample: cultured CD8+ T cells from PBMCs, taken from culture after CMV antigen stimulation. These receptors were taken from a human donor in good health (CMV status not recorded). Some clones in this sample may be carry-over from other donors' samples.

This rearrangement joins TRBV7-9 to TRBJ2-1; the match to TRBD2 covers 9 bases. Trimming at V came to 1 base and at J to 4 bases, leaving 14 bases not matched to a gene. Per germline, CDR1 SEHNR and CDR2 FQNEAQ (reference sequence). This CDR3 has 19 residues. CDR3 sequence: CASSLVGYSGGQIYNEQFF. CDR3 sequence (DNA): TGTGCCAGCAGCTTAGTCGGGTATAGCGGGGGCCAGATTTACAATGAGCAGTTCTTC.

The rearrangement links TRBV6-6 to TRBJ2-7; 8 nucleotides line up with TRBD1. CDR1 is MNHNY, CDR2 SVGAGI, per germline (reference sequence). The CDR3 sequence is 14 residues long. CDR3 region: CASSYDRGSSEQYV. In DNA, the CDR3 is TGTGCCAGCAGTTACGACAGGGGATCCTCCGAGCAGTACGTC.

This clonotype was seen a few times. The CDR3 coding sequence is TGTGCCAGCAGTTACTCGATTGGGGCAGTCGAAGCTTTCTTT. This gives the protein CASSYSIGAVEAFF. This chain connects TRBV6-5 to TRBJ1-1, with TRBD1 as a possible D gene (5 bases). Germline CDR1 and CDR2: MNHEY and SVGAGI. V was cut by 0 bases and J by 8 bases, with 13 bases left in between. The CDR3 runs to 14 residues.

The chain is built from TRBV9 and TRBJ1-1, with no clear D. The CDR3 length is 15 residues. V was clipped by 3 bases and J by 0 bases, with 12 bases between them. Germline V gives CDR1 SGDLS, CDR2 YYNGEE. The CDR3 bases are TGTGCCAGCAGCGAATACAGCGCTGTGAACACTGAAGCTTTCTTT. It translates to CASSEYSAVNTEAFF.

The chain has TRBV7-9 and TRBJ2-3, with D possibly being TRBD1 or TRBD2 (5 bases each). This CDR3 is built from 16 residues. Trimming left V 5 bases short and J 2 bases short, with 17 bases between. The germline V gene has CDR1 SEHNR and CDR2 FQNEAQ (reference sequence). The CDR3 loop is CASSPRDERHTDTQYF. The DNA for the CDR3 is TGTGCCAGCAGCCCCCGGGACGAGAGACACACAGATACGCAGTATTTT.